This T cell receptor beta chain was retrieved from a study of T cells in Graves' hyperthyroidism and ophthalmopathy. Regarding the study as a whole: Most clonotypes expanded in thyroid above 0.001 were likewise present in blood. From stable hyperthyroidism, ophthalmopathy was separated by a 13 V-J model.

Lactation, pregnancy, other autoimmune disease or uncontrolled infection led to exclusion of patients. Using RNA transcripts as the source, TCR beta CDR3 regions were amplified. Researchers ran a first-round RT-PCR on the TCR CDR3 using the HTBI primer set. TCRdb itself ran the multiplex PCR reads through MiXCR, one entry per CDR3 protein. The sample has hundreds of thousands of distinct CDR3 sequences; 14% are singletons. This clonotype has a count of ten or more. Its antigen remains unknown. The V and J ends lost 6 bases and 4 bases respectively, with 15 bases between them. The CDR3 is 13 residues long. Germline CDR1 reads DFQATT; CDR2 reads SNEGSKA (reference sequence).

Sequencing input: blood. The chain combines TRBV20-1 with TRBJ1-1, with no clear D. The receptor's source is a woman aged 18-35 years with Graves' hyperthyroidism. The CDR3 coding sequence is TGCAGTGCAGAGGTGGCTCGGGGCACTGAAGCTTTCTTT. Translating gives CSAEVARGTEAFF.